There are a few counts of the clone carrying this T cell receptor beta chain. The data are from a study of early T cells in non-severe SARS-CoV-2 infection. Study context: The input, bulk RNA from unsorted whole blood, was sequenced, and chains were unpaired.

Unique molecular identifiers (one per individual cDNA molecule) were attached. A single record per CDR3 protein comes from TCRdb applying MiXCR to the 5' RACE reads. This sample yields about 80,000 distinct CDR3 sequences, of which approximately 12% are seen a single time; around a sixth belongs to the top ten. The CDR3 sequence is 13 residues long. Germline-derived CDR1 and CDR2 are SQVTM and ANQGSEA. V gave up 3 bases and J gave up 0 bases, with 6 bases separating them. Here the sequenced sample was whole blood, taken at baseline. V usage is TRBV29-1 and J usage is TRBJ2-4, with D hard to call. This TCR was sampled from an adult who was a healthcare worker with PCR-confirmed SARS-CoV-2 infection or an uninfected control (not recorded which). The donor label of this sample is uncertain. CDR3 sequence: CSVDSLAKNIQYF. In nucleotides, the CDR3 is TGCAGCGTTGATTCGTTAGCCAAAAACATTCAGTACTTC.